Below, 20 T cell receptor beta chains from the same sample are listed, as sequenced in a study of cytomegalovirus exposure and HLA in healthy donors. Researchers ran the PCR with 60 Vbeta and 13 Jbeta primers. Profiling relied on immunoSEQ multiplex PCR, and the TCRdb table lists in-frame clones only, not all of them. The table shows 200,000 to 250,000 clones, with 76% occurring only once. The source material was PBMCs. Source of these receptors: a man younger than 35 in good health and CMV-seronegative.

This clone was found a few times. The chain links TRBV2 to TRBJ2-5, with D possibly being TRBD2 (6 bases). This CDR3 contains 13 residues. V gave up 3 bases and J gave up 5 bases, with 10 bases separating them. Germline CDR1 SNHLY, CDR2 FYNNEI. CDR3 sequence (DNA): TGTGCCAGCAGTGACGGGGGTTCGGAGACCCAGTACTTC. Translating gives CASSDGGSETQYF.

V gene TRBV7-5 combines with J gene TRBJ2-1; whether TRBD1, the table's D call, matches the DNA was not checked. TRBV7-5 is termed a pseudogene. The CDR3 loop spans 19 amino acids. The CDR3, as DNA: TGTTCCAGAAGCTTATTGGTCAGGGAATTTCGGTGGGCCTACAATGAGCAGTTCTTC. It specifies CSRSLLVREFRWAYNEQFF.

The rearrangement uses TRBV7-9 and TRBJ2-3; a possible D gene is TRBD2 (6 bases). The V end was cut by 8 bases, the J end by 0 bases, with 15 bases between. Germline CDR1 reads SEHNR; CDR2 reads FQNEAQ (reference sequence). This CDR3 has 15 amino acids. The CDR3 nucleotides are TGTGCCAGCCAGTGGGCGGGAACTAGCACAGATACGCAGTATTTT. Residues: CASQWAGTSTDTQYF.

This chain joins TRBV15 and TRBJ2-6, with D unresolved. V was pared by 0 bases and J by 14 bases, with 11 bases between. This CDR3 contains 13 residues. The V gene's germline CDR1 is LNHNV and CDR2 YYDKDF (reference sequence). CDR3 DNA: TGTGCCACCAGCAGAGATGATGAGCCTCTCCTGACTTTC. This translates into CATSRDDEPLLTF.

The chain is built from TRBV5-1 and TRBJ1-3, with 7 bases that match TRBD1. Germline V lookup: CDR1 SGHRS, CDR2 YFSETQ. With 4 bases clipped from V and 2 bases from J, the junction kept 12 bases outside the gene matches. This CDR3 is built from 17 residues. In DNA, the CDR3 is TGCGCCAGCAGCGCGTCGGGACAGACGAGTACTGGAAACACCATATATTTT. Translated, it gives CASSASGQTSTGNTIYF. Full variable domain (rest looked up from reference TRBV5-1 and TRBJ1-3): KAGVTQTPRYLIKTRGQQVTLSCSPISGHRSVSWYQQTPGQGLQFLFEYFSETQRNKGNFPGRFSGRQFSNSRSEMNVSTLELGDSALYLCASSASGQTSTGNTIYFGEGSWLTVV.

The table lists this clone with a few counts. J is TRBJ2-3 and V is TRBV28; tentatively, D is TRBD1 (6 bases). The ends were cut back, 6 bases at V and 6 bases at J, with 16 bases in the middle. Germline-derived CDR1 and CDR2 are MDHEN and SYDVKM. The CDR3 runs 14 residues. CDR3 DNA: TGTGCCAGCAGACAAGCGACAGGTGGGGATACGCAGTATTTT. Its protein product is CASRQATGGDTQYF.

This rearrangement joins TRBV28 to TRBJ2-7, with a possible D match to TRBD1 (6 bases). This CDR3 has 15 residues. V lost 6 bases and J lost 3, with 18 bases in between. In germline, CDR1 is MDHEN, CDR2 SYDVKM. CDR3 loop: CASRPGPGEIYEQYF. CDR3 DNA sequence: TGTGCCAGCAGACCCGGCCCAGGGGAAATCTACGAGCAGTACTTC.

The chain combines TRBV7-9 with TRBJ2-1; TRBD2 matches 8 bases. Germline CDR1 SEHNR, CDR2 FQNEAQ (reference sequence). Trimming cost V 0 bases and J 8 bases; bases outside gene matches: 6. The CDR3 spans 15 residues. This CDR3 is CASSLARIAGHEQFF. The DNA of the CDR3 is TGTGCCAGCAGCTTAGCGAGGATAGCGGGGCATGAGCAGTTCTTC.

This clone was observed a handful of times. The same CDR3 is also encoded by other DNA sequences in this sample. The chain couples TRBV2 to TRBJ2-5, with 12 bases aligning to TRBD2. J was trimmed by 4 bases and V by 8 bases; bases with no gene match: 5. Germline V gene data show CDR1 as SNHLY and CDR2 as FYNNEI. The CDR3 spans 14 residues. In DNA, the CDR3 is TGTGCCAGCGCAGGACTAGCGGGAACAGAGACCCAGTACTTC. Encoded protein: CASAGLAGTETQYF.

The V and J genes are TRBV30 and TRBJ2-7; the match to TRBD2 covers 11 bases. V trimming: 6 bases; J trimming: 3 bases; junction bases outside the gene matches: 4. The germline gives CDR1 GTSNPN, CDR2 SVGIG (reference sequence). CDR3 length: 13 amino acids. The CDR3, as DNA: TGTGCCTGTACTAGCGGGAGAAACTACGAGCAGTACTTC. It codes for CACTSGRNYEQYF.

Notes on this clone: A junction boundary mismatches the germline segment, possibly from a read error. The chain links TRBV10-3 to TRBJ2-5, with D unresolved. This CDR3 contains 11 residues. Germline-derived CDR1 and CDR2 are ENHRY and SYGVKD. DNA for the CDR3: TGTGCCATCAGTGTACAAGAGGCCCAGTACTTC. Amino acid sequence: CAISVQEAQYF.

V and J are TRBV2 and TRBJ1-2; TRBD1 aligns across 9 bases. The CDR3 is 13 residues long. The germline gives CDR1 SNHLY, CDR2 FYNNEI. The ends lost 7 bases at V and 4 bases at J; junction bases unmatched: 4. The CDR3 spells CASMLTGGYGYTF. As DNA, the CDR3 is TGTGCCAGCATGCTGACAGGGGGCTATGGCTACACCTTC.

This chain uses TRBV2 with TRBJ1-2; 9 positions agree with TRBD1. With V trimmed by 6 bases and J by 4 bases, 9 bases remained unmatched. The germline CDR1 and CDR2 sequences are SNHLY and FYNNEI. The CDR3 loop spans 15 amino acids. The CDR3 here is CASRGRTGDVYGYTF. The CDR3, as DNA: TGTGCCAGCAGAGGAAGGACAGGGGATGTCTATGGCTACACCTTC.

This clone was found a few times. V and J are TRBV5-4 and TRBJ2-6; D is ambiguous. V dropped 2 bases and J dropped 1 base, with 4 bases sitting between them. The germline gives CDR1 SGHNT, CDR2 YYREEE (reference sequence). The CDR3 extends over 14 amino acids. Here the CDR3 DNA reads TGTGCCAGCAGCTTTGAGTCTGGGGCCAACGTCCTGACTTTC. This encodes CASSFESGANVLTF.

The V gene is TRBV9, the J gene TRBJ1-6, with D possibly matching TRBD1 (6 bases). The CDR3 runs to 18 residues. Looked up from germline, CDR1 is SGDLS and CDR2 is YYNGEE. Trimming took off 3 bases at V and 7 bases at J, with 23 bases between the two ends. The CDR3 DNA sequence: TGTGCCAGCAGCGCCCCTCCGCCGAGGGACATTAGGAATTCACCCCTCCACTTT. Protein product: CASSAPPPRDIRNSPLHF.

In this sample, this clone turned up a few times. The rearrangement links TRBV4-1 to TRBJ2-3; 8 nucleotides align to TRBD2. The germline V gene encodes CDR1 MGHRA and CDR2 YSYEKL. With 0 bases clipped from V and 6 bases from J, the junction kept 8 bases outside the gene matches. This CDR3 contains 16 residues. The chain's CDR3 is CASSQDYGRGWDTQYF. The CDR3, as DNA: TGCGCCAGCAGCCAAGATTACGGGAGGGGGTGGGATACGCAGTATTTT.

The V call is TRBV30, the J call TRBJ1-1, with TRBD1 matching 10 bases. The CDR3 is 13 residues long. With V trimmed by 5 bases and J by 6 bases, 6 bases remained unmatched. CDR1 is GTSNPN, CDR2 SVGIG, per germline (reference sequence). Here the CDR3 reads CAWSPGQGPEAFF. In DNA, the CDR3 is TGTGCCTGGTCACCGGGACAGGGGCCTGAAGCTTTCTTT.

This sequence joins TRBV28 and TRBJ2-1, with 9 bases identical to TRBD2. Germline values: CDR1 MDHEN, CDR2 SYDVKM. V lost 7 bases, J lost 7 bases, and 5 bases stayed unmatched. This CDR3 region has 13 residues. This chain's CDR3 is CASILAGYNEQFF. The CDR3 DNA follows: TGTGCCAGCATACTAGCGGGTTATAATGAGCAGTTCTTC.

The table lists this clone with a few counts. The CDR3 nucleotides read TGTGCCAGTTCCTCCTGGAGGGAAACTGAAGCTTTCTTT. This gives the protein CASSSWRETEAFF. V and J are TRBV19 and TRBJ1-1; D gene uncertain. Per germline, CDR1 LNHDA and CDR2 SQIVND (reference sequence). This CDR3 is built from 13 residues. Trimming left V 8 bases short and J 5 bases short, with 15 bases between. Based on the CDR3 plus reference TRBV19 and TRBJ1-1, the full variable domain is DGGITQSPKYLFRKEGQNVTLSCEQNLNHDAMYWYRQDPGQGLRLIYYSQIVNDFQKGDIAEGYSVSREKKESFPLTVTSAQKNPTAFYLCASSSWRETEAFFGQGTRLTVV.

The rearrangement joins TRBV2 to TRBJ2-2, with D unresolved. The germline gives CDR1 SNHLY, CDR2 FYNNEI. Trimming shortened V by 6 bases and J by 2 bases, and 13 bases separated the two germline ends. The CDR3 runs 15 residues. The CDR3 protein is CASSRDGANTGELFF. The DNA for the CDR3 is TGTGCCAGCAGCCGCGACGGAGCAAACACCGGGGAGCTGTTTTTT.